Included here is one T cell receptor (beta chain) sequence, with context. No antigen is known for it. This specimen comes from a study of cytomegalovirus exposure and HLA in healthy donors. General study results and limits: What TCR beta sequences reportedly achieved was accurate prediction of HLA-A and HLA-B alleles in most subjects. The classifier was said to identify cytomegalovirus status with high specificity and sensitivity.

Germline V gene data show CDR1 as SGHTA and CDR2 as FQGNSA. This CDR3 contains 15 residues. With V trimmed by 5 bases and J by 3 bases, 7 bases remained unmatched. Vbeta (60) and Jbeta (13) primers were used in the PCR. Profiling relied on immunoSEQ multiplex PCR, and the TCRdb table lists in-frame clones only, not all of them. The repertoire holds 150,000 to 200,000 clones, roughly 80% seen once, with about 5.7% in the top ten. The chain has TRBV7-2 and TRBJ2-3, with 8 bases matching TRBD2. This TCR derives from a man aged 40-49 years in good health and CMV-seropositive. The specimen was PBMCs. DNA for the CDR3: TGTGCCAGCAGCCCCGGGACTAGTAGTACAGATACGCAGTATTTT. This encodes CASSPGTSSTDTQYF. Looking up the rest from reference TRBV7-2 and TRBJ2-3 gives the full variable domain: GAGVSQSPSNKVTEKGKDVELRCDPISGHTALYWYRQSLGQGLEFLIYFQGNSAPDKSGLPSDRFSAERTGGSVSTLTIQRTQQEDSAVYLCASSPGTSSTDTQYFGPGTRLTVL.